The 11 T cell receptor beta chains listed next were all sequenced from one sample in a study of vaccination and CD4 T cells after COVID-19. Cultured CD4+ T-cell DNA underwent Oncomine TCR Beta short-read sequencing. MiXCR, applied by TCRdb to the PCR reads, yields one record per CDR3 protein. The sample yields about 18,000 distinct CDR3 sequences, approximately 42% seen once. As for treatment: approximately nine-day PBMC culture with coronavirus spike peptide pools or control peptides (ViraFEST assay). These receptors have no known antigen. The specimen comprised CD4+ T cells from blood, cultured in vitro, sampled before SARS-CoV-2 vaccination. The receptors here all came from a human donor who had recovered from COVID-19.

This chain connects TRBV20-1 to TRBJ2-6, with 7 bases matching TRBD1. The CDR3 covers 15 residues. The trim removed 5 bases at V and 2 bases at J, leaving 6 bases unmatched. CDR1 is DFQATT, CDR2 SNEGSKA, per germline (reference sequence). CDR3 region: CSAPLQGAGANVLTF. CDR3 sequence (DNA): TGCAGTGCTCCCCTTCAGGGGGCTGGGGCCAACGTCCTGACTTTC.

The V call is TRBV11-3, the J call TRBJ2-7, with TRBD2 matching 7 bases. Germline assignment: CDR1 SGHNT and CDR2 YENEEA. With 0 bases clipped from V and 8 bases from J, the junction kept 1 base outside the gene matches. The CDR3 runs to 12 residues. This CDR3 is CASSLETSQQYF. As DNA, the CDR3 is TGTGCCAGCAGCTTAGAGACTAGCCAGCAGTACTTC.

This chain connects TRBV12-5 to TRBJ2-7; D not certain. Trimming shortened V by 0 bases and J by 5 bases, and 5 bases separated the two germline ends. The germline gives CDR1 LGHNT, CDR2 FRNRAP. The CDR3 is 12 residues long. DNA for the CDR3: TGTGCTAGTGGTTTGGTAGGGAACGAGCAGTACTTC. Translating gives CASGLVGNEQYF.

This clonotype has only one observation. The chain has TRBV7-9 and TRBJ2-7; D is perhaps TRBD1 (5 bases). V shed 11 bases and J shed 3 bases, with 17 bases lying between them. This CDR3 contains 13 residues. Germline lookup yields CDR1 SEHNR and CDR2 FQNEAQ (reference sequence). The CDR3 DNA reads TGTGCCTCCGGCAATTACAGGAGCTACGAGCAGTACTTC. As protein: CASGNYRSYEQYF. Variable domain in full (rest from reference TRBV7-9 and TRBJ2-7): DTGVSQNPRHKITKRGQNVTFRCDPISEHNRLYWYRQTLGQGPEFLTYFQNEAQLEKSRLLSDRFSAERPKGSFSTLEIQRTEQGDSAMYLCASGNYRSYEQYFGPGTRLTVT.

This clonotype was detected only a few times. The chain recombines TRBV19 with TRBJ1-2; TRBD1 matches 9 bases. The germline gives CDR1 LNHDA, CDR2 SQIVND (reference sequence). The J segment lost 4 bases and the V segment lost 5 bases, leaving 5 bases of the junction unmatched. This CDR3 is built from 14 residues. The CDR3 DNA reads TGTGCCAGTAGTCTCACAGGGGGCAGCTATGGCTACACCTTC. It translates to CASSLTGGSYGYTF. The complete variable domain, with remaining parts taken from reference TRBV19 and TRBJ1-2, reads DGGITQSPKYLFRKEGQNVTLSCEQNLNHDAMYWYRQDPGQGLRLIYYSQIVNDFQKGDIAEGYSVSREKKESFPLTVTSAQKNPTAFYLCASSLTGGSYGYTFGSGTRLTVV.

The chain carries TRBV10-3 and TRBJ1-1; TRBD1 aligns across 7 bases. J was trimmed by 2 bases and V by 5 bases; bases with no gene match: 5. The CDR3 spans 14 residues. Germline CDR1 and CDR2: ENHRY and SYGVKD. This CDR3 is CAISTGTVNTEAFF. The CDR3 bases are TGTGCCATCAGTACCGGGACAGTAAACACTGAAGCTTTCTTT.

This clonotype has a handful of counts. The gene calls are TRBV6-1 and TRBJ1-2; D ambiguous. Deletions cut 6 bases from V and 0 bases from J, with 11 bases between. CDR1 is MNHNS, CDR2 SASEGT, per germline. The CDR3 consists of 14 residues. The DNA of the CDR3 is TGTGCCAGCAGACAAGAGGGTTCTAACTATGGCTACACCTTC. It specifies CASRQEGSNYGYTF.

This clonotype was counted once. This chain joins TRBV2 and TRBJ1-6, with D hard to call. CDR3 length: 13 residues. Germline loops: CDR1 SNHLY, CDR2 FYNNEI. V lost 7 bases and J lost 5, with 9 bases in between. CDR3 nucleotides: TGTGCCAGCACCCGCGAAAATAATTCACCCCTCCACTTT. Its translation is CASTRENNSPLHF.

The table lists this clonotype with a few counts. This chain joins TRBV20-1 and TRBJ2-1; 14 nucleotides match TRBD2. The CDR3 length is 16 residues. CDR1 DFQATT and CDR2 SNEGSKA come from the germline V gene (reference sequence). V was pared by 3 bases and J by 4 bases, with 5 bases of the junction left unmatched. The CDR3 is CSASGTSGSWYNEQFF. As DNA, the CDR3 is TGCAGTGCTAGCGGGACTAGCGGGAGTTGGTACAATGAGCAGTTCTTC.

The chain is built from TRBV20-1 and TRBJ2-7; TRBD2 matches at 12 bases. J lost 6 bases, V lost 7 bases, and 19 bases had no gene match. Germline-derived CDR1 and CDR2 are DFQATT and SNEGSKA (reference sequence). CDR3 length: 17 residues. The CDR3 nucleotides read TGCAGTGTCCGGGGGTCCGGGACTAGCGGGTTTTCAAGCGAGCAGTACTTC. Encoded protein: CSVRGSGTSGFSSEQYF.

The chain employs TRBV7-9 and TRBJ2-3; TRBD2 agrees at 13 bases. CDR1 is SEHNR, CDR2 FQNEAQ, per germline (reference sequence). The CDR3 is 15 amino acids. Unmatched junction bases numbered 0, after V lost 1 base and J lost 5 bases. The CDR3: CASSLGLAGGDTQYF. The CDR3 nucleotides are TGTGCCAGCAGCTTAGGACTAGCGGGAGGAGATACGCAGTATTTT.